This T cell receptor beta chain is drawn from a study of cytomegalovirus exposure and HLA in healthy donors. Whole-study findings and limits: Cytomegalovirus status was reportedly diagnosed by the classifier with high specificity and sensitivity. According to a later analysis, TCR clusters from the first cohort tended to co-occur in the 100 to 150 validation repertoires.

The donors were members of the roughly 130-subject validation cohort (separate from the roughly 660-subject first cohort). Germline-derived CDR1 and CDR2 are SGHRS and YFSETQ. The CDR3 contains 14 residues. The germline V and J ends were trimmed by 0 bases and 0 bases, with 4 bases remaining between them. Concerning this clone: Its antigen is not known. In the same sample, other DNA sequences code for this CDR3.

Libraries were prepared by immunoSEQ multiplex PCR; TCRdb keeps only in-frame clonotypes and omits some of them. The sample has about 280,000 clones; around 87% are singletons. Sample: PBMCs. This sequence joins TRBV5-1 and TRBJ1-5, with D unclear. This TCR was recovered from a young woman in good health and CMV-seronegative. The CDR3 loop reads CASSLGGSNQPQHF. The CDR3 DNA is TGCGCCAGCAGCTTGGGAGGTAGCAATCAGCCCCAGCATTTT.